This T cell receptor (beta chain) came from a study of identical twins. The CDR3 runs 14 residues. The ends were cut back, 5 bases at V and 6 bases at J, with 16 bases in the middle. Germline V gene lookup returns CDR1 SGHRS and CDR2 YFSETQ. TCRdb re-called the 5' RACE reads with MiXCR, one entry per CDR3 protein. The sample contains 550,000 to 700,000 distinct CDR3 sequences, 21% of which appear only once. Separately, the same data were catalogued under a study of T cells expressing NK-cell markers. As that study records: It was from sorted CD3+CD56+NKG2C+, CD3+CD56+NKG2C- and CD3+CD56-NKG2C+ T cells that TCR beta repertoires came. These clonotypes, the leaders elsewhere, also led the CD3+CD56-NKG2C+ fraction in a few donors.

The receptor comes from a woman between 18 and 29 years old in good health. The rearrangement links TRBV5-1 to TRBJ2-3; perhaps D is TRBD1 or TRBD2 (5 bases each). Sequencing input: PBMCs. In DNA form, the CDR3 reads TGCGCCAGCAGTTGGGTCGGGGCCGGGGATACGCAGTATTTT. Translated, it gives CASSWVGAGDTQYF. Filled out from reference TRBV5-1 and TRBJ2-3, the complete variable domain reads KAGVTQTPRYLIKTRGQQVTLSCSPISGHRSVSWYQQTPGQGLQFLFEYFSETQRNKGNFPGRFSGRQFSNSRSEMNVSTLELGDSALYLCASSWVGAGDTQYFGPGTRLTVL.